These 4 T cell receptor beta chains share one sample of origin, sequenced in a study of T cell repertoires in cytomegalovirus infection. TCRdb used MiXCR to reprocess the reads, holding one entry per CDR3 protein. The profile shows approximately 240,000 distinct CDR3 sequences, about 12% of them singletons. Input material: PBMCs. Receptors originate from a human donor in good health (CMV status not recorded). Some clones in this sample may be carry-over from other donors' samples.

This clonotype came up many times. The V call is TRBV7-2, the J call TRBJ1-2; TRBD1 is a possible D gene (5 bases). This CDR3 has 12 residues. CDR1 is SGHTA and CDR2 is FQGNSA in the germline V gene. The germline V and J ends were trimmed by 5 bases and 8 bases, with 12 bases remaining between them. The CDR3 DNA is TGTGCCAGCAGCCTAGGGGTTTACGGCTACACCTTC. Amino acids: CASSLGVYGYTF.

The rearrangement uses TRBV2 and TRBJ1-2; weak D call: TRBD1 (5 bases). The germline V gene encodes CDR1 SNHLY and CDR2 FYNNEI. This CDR3 spans 14 amino acids. V gave up 1 base and J gave up 6 bases, with 12 bases separating them. The chain's CDR3 is CASSEDGRVNGYTF. CDR3 coding DNA: TGTGCCAGCAGTGAAGATGGCAGGGTCAATGGCTACACCTTC.

The chain combines TRBV11-2 with TRBJ1-1; D remains unclear. Between the trimmed V and J ends, which lost 3 bases and 9 bases, there was a span of 8 bases. There are 11 residues in the CDR3. Germline V gene sequence: CDR1 SGHAT, CDR2 FQNNGV. The CDR3 region has the DNA TGTGCCAGCAGCTTTGGAGTCAAAGCTTTCTTT. The encoded protein is CASSFGVKAFF.

This clonotype was observed a handful of times. The chain is built from TRBV9 and TRBJ2-6; a possible D gene is TRBD1 (6 bases). Germline V gene lookup returns CDR1 SGDLS and CDR2 YYNGEE. Trimming stripped 3 bases from V and 4 bases from J, with 17 bases between. CDR3 length equals 17 residues. The CDR3 bases are TGTGCCAGCAGCGCCAGGGGAAGTGGATCCGGGGCCAACGTCCTGACTTTC. This codes for CASSARGSGSGANVLTF.